This T cell receptor (beta chain) is drawn from a study of blood T cell repertoires in COVID-19. Study-level background: There were acute and convalescent COVID-19 samples, and they came from the United States, Italy and Spain. Sources were T cells, B-cell-depleted T cells, or PBMCs; the material itself was cDNA or gDNA.

About this clone itself: The identical CDR3 is also encoded by other nucleotide sequences in the sample.

This CDR3 region has 13 residues. The V gene end was trimmed by 6 bases and the J gene end by 4 bases; junction bases not matched to a gene: 4. CDR1 MNHEY and CDR2 SVGAGI come from the germline V gene. Repertoires were generated with immunoSEQ multiplex PCR, while TCRdb's copy carries only in-frame clones and drops some. The repertoire holds about 480,000 clones, 80% to 90% seen once, with roughly 0.92% in the top ten. Followed over time, Seattle patients had been enrolled while infection was active. The sequencing input was peripheral blood. This receptor was obtained from a man between 18 and 35 years old with COVID-19, enrolled during active disease. The chain links TRBV6-5 to TRBJ1-2, with 8 bases that match TRBD1. The CDR3 DNA follows: TGTGCCAGCAGATCAGGGGGCCGCTATGGCTACACCTTC. This codes for CASRSGGRYGYTF.